This T cell receptor beta chain was identified during a study of blood T cell repertoires in COVID-19 (dated by TCRdb to about 2020). Background on the whole study: Samples from collaborators originated in the United States, Italy and Spain and spanned both the acute and convalescent phases of COVID-19. The material from the prospective study consisted of cDNA or gDNA derived from T cells, B-cell-depleted T cells, or PBMCs. Deeply sampled blood TCRbeta repertoires from subjects exposed to, actively infected with, or recovered from COVID-19 were included in the dataset. The repertoires were released in a freely available public database meant as a resource for research on the immune response to SARS-CoV-2. Samples came from the ongoing ImmuneRACE study (first 160 participants) plus 1,254 subjects from 6 global collaborators. Nearly every sample came with metadata listing a de-identified subject ID, COVID-19 status, age in years and sex. Where available, HLA class I and class II types were taken from metadata supplied by the sample provider and were not determined by assay-based typing.

The collaborating institutions used their own protocols to collect whole blood in K2EDTA tubes. For TCRbeta analysis, collaborators shipped samples as frozen whole blood, isolated PBMCs, or DNA extracted from either of those sample types. The CDR3 goes from the cysteine to the phenylalanine over 14 residues. Only the CDR3 part of the read is kept: 42 bases, read in frame from the first base. The germline V gene (reference sequence) supplies CDR1 LGHDT and CDR2 YNNKEL. V is clipped by 3 bases and J by 5 bases, and the sequence between their germline boundaries is 14 bases long. In the case of this clone: What antigen it recognizes has not been identified. Base qualities are not recorded, but no much larger clone differs from it by a single base.

On the study overall, not on this receptor specifically: Clinical and demographic metadata were provided uncurated, with the amount varying by source and participant.

TCRbeta CDR3 regions were amplified from genomic DNA using the immunoSEQ Assay, a bias-controlled multiplex PCR. The original pipeline was this. The number of nucleated cells in each sample was estimated by amplification of reference gene primers within the assay. To quantify the absolute abundance of each unique TCRbeta CDR3 rearrangement, sequence reads were collapsed and filtered. For each sample, productive Simpson clonality was calculated as the square root of Simpson's diversity index across productive rearrangements. In TCRdb, the immuneACCESS table is reduced to in-frame sequences with V and J assigned. These tables do not hold every clone; where another copy was compared, an unresolved V gene accounts for under half, and the others remain unexplained. V and J calls and clone size come straight from that table; D and trimming were deduced from the DNA. The sample profile shows some 80,000 clones; around three quarters of them were found once. Around 20% of the sample lies in the top ten.

Sequenced: peripheral blood. The V gene is TRBV3-1 (or the pseudogene TRBV3-2) and the J gene is TRBJ2-7; perhaps TRBD1 is the D gene, with 5 bases matching. The receptor was derived from a woman aged 80 or older with active or convalescent COVID-19. The DNA reads TGTGCCAGCAGCCACAGTTCAGGGTCCCACGAGCAGTACTTC. Its amino acids are CASSHSSGSHEQYF.